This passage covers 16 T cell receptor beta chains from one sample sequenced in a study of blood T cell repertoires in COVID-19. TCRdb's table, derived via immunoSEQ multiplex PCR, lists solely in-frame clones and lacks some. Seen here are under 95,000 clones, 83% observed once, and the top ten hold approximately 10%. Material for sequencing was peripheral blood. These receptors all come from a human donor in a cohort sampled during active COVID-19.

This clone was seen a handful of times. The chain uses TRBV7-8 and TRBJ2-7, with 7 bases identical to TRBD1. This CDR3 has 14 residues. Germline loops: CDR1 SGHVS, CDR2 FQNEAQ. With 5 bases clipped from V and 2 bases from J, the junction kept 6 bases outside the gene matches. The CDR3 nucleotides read TGTGCCAGCAGCGAAGGGACAGAGACCTACGAGCAGTACTTC. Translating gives CASSEGTETYEQYF.

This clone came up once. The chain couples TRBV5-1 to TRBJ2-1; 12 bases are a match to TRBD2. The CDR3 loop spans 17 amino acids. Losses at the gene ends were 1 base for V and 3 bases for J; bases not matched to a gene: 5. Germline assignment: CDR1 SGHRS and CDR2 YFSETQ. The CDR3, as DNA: TGCGCCAGCAGCTTGAGGTCTAGCGGGAGGGTCTACAATGAGCAGTTCTTC. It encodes CASSLRSSGRVYNEQFF.

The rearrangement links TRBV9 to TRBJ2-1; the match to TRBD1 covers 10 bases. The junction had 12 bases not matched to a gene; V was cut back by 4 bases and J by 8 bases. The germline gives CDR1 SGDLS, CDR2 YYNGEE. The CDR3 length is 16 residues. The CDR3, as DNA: TGTGCCAGCAGCCCAACGACAGGGGGCGCGGGGGATGAGCAGTTCTTC. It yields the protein CASSPTTGGAGDEQFF.

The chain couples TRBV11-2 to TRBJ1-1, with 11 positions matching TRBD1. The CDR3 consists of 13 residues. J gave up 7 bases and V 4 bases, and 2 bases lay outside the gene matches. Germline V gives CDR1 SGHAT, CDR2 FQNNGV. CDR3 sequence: CASSWGQGGEAFF. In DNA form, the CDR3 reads TGTGCCAGCAGCTGGGGACAGGGGGGTGAAGCTTTCTTT.

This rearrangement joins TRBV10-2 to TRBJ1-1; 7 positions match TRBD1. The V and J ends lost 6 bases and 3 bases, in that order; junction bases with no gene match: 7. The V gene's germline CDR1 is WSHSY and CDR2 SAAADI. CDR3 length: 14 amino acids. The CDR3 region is CASSEIDRDTEAFF. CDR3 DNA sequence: TGCGCCAGCAGCGAGATCGACAGGGACACTGAAGCTTTCTTT.

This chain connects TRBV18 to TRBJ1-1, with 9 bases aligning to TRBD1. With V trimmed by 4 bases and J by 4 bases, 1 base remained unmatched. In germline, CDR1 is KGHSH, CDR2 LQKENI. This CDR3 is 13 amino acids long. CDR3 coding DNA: TGTGCCAGCTCACGACAGGGGGGCACTGAAGCTTTCTTT. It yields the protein CASSRQGGTEAFF.

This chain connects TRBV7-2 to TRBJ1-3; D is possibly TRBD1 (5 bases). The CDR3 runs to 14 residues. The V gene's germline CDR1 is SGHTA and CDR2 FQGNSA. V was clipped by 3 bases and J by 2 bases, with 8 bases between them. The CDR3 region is CASSLTVTGNTIYF. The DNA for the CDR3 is TGTGCCAGCAGCTTGACAGTTACTGGAAACACCATATATTTT.

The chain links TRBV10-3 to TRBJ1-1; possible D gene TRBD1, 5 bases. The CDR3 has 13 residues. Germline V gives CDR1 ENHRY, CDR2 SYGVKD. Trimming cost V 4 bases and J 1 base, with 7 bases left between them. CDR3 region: CAISAGSNTEAFF. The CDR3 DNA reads TGTGCCATCAGTGCAGGGTCGAACACTGAAGCTTTCTTT.

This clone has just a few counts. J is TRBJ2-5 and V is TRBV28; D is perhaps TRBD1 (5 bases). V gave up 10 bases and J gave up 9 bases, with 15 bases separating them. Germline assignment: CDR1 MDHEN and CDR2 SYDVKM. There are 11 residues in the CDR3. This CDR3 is CATWAQQAQYF. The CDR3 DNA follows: TGTGCCACCTGGGCTCAACAGGCCCAGTACTTC.

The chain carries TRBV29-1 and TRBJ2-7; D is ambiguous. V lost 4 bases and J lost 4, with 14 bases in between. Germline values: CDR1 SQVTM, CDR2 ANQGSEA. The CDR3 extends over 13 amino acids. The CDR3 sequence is CSVAGSDGYEQYF. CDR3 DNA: TGCAGCGTTGCCGGGTCCGACGGATACGAGCAGTACTTC.

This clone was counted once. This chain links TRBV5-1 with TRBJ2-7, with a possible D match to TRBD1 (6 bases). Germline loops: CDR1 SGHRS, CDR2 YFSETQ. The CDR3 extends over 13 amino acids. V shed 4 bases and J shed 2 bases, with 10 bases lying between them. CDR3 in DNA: TGCGCCAGCAGCATCGAGGGGGCCTACGAGCAGTACTTC. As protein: CASSIEGAYEQYF. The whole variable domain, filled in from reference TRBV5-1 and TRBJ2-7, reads KAGVTQTPRYLIKTRGQQVTLSCSPISGHRSVSWYQQTPGQGLQFLFEYFSETQRNKGNFPGRFSGRQFSNSRSEMNVSTLELGDSALYLCASSIEGAYEQYFGPGTRLTVT.

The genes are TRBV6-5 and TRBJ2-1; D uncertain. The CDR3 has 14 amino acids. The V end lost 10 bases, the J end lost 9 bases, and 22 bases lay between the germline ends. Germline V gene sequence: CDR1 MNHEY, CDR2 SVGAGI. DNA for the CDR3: TGTGCCACCGGGTTTAGGCCCAGTCGAGCTGAGCAGTTCTTC. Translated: CATGFRPSRAEQFF.

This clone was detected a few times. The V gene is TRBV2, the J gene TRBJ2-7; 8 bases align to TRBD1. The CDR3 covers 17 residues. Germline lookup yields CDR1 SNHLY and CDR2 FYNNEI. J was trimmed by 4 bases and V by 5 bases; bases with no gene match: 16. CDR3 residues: CASSNPSRGLVEYEQYF. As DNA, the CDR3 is TGTGCCAGCAGTAACCCGTCCAGGGGGCTGGTGGAGTACGAGCAGTACTTC.

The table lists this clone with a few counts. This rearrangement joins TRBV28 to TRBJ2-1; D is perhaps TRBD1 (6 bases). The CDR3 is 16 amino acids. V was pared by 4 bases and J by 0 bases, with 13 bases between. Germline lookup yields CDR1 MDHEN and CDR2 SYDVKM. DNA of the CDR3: TGTGCCAGCAGTTCAAAGGGACACATCTCCTACAATGAGCAGTTCTTC. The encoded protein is CASSSKGHISYNEQFF.

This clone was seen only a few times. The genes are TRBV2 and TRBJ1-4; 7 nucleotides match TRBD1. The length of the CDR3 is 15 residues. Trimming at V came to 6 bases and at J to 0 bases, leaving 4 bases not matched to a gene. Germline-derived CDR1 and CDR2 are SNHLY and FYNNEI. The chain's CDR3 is CASRFGTATNEKLFF. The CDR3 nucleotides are TGTGCCAGCAGGTTCGGGACAGCAACTAATGAAAAACTGTTTTTT.

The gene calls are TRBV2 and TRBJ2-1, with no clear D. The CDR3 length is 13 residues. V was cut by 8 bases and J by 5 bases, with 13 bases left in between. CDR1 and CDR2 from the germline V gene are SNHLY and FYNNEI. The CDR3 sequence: CASLYIRDNEQFF. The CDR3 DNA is TGTGCCAGCCTTTATATACGAGACAATGAGCAGTTCTTC.